These 5 T cell receptor beta chains share one sample of origin, sequenced in a study of T cell responses to AZD1222 COVID-19 vaccine. The assay was immunoSEQ multiplex PCR, and TCRdb's table has in-frame clones only and misses some. The sample has about 150,000 clones, 88% seen once. Sequenced here: peripheral blood, sampled after recovery from COVID-19. The receptors shown here come from an adult who had recovered from COVID-19.

V and J are TRBV2 and TRBJ1-1; D is unresolved. Germline V CDR1 and CDR2: SNHLY, FYNNEI. The CDR3 extends over 13 amino acids. V was trimmed by 8 bases and J by 2 bases, leaving 12 bases between them. This CDR3 reads CASRSTANTEAFF. Written as DNA, the CDR3 is TGTGCCAGCCGGAGTACAGCAAACACTGAAGCTTTCTTT.

This chain connects TRBV28 to TRBJ2-3, with D tentatively TRBD1 or TRBD2 (6 bases each). V lost 10 bases and J lost 1, with 12 bases in between. The germline V gene encodes CDR1 MDHEN and CDR2 SYDVKM. The CDR3 contains 13 residues. The CDR3 protein is CAILRGGTDTQYF. Written as DNA, the CDR3 is TGTGCCATCCTAAGGGGGGGCACAGATACGCAGTATTTT.

The rearrangement uses TRBV5-4 and TRBJ2-1; D is ambiguous. The length of the CDR3 is 14 residues. Germline V lookup: CDR1 SGHNT, CDR2 YYREEE (reference sequence). Trimming shortened V by 4 bases and J by 5 bases, and 13 bases separated the two germline ends. CDR3 in DNA: TGTGCCAGCAGCACCACCGGGCCCAACAATGAGCAGTTCTTC. Encoded protein: CASSTTGPNNEQFF.

This clone was recorded a few times. CDR3 sequence (DNA): TGCGCCAGCAGCGGTATTGACAGGGGGCAGACCCAGTACTTC. Its translation: CASSGIDRGQTQYF. The chain combines TRBV5-1 with TRBJ2-5; 10 bases are shared with TRBD1. CDR1 and CDR2 from the germline V gene are SGHRS and YFSETQ. With V trimmed by 4 bases and J by 6 bases, 6 bases remained unmatched. CDR3 length: 14 residues.

The chain links TRBV18 to TRBJ2-1; 7 bases are shared with TRBD2. Losses at the gene ends were 5 bases for V and 2 bases for J; bases not matched to a gene: 12. Per the germline V gene, CDR1 is KGHSH and CDR2 is LQKENI. CDR3 length: 17 amino acids. The CDR3 coding sequence is TGTGCCAGCTCATCACAGTCGGCTAGCGGCCCCTACAATGAGCAGTTCTTC. Translating it yields CASSSQSASGPYNEQFF.